These T cell receptor beta chains were read from a single sample in a study of cytomegalovirus exposure and HLA in healthy donors. The method was immunoSEQ multiplex PCR; TCRdb's version includes in-frame clones alone and lacks a portion of them. This table holds some 140,000 clones, roughly 78% found once. The sample taken for sequencing was PBMCs. These receptors came from a man aged 25-40 years in good health. CDR3s include the opening cysteine and the closing phenylalanine or tryptophan. A D gene is named only where the DNA matches it firmly. A row's size may be missing; if present it is once, few, many or a size class.

v_call: TRBV15; j_call: TRBJ1-5; clone_size: -; d_call: -; cdr3_aa: CATSRDLAEPQHF; cdr3_nt: TGTGCCACCAGCAGAGATCTGGCCGAGCCCCAGCATTTT
v_call: TRBV7-9; j_call: TRBJ2-7; clone_size: few; d_call: TRBD1; cdr3_aa: CSSSFTGASYEQYF; cdr3_nt: TGTTCCAGCAGCTTTACAGGGGCTTCCTACGAGCAGTACTTC
v_call: TRBV19; j_call: TRBJ1-2; clone_size: few; d_call: -; cdr3_aa: CASSIVPGGADYGYTF; cdr3_nt: TGTGCCAGTAGTATAGTCCCGGGGGGTGCTGACTATGGCTACACCTTC
v_call: TRBV9; j_call: TRBJ2-3; clone_size: once; d_call: -; cdr3_aa: CASTRGFGTDTQYF; cdr3_nt: TGTGCCAGCACCCGGGGATTTGGCACAGATACGCAGTATTTT
v_call: TRBV4-3; j_call: TRBJ2-7; clone_size: few; d_call: TRBD2; cdr3_aa: CASSQGLAGPRTYEQYF; cdr3_nt: TGCGCCAGCAGCCAAGGACTAGCGGGGCCGCGGACCTACGAGCAGTACTTC
v_call: TRBV7-2; j_call: TRBJ2-7; clone_size: -; d_call: -; cdr3_aa: CASSFGEYEQYF; cdr3_nt: TGTGCCAGCAGCTTTGGGGAGTACGAGCAGTACTTC
v_call: TRBV7-3; j_call: TRBJ2-1; clone_size: -; d_call: TRBD2; cdr3_aa: CASSPLAGGLDEQFF; cdr3_nt: TGTGCCAGCAGCCCGCTAGCGGGAGGGTTAGATGAGCAGTTCTTC
v_call: TRBV6-4; j_call: TRBJ2-1; clone_size: -; d_call: -; cdr3_aa: CASSAGTEQFF; cdr3_nt: TGTGCCAGCAGTGCAGGTACTGAGCAGTTCTTC
v_call: TRBV5-1; j_call: TRBJ1-1; clone_size: -; d_call: TRBD1; cdr3_aa: CASSTDRGGTEAFF; cdr3_nt: TGCGCCAGCAGCACGGACAGGGGCGGGACTGAAGCTTTCTTT
v_call: TRBV6-5; j_call: TRBJ2-7; clone_size: -; d_call: -; cdr3_aa: CASSYSTEGLYEQYF; cdr3_nt: TGTGCCAGCAGTTACTCGACTGAAGGCCTCTACGAGCAGTACTTC
v_call: TRBV15; j_call: TRBJ2-2; clone_size: -; d_call: TRBD1; cdr3_aa: CATSRDRQGTGELFF; cdr3_nt: TGTGCCACCAGCAGAGACAGACAGGGCACCGGGGAGCTGTTTTTT
v_call: TRBV7-6; j_call: TRBJ2-3; clone_size: once; d_call: -; cdr3_aa: CASTYRGSTDTQYF; cdr3_nt: TGTGCCAGCACCTACCGGGGGAGCACAGATACGCAGTATTTT
v_call: TRBV7-9; j_call: TRBJ1-4; clone_size: -; d_call: TRBD1; cdr3_aa: CASSRQGVANEKLFF; cdr3_nt: TGTGCCAGCAGCCGACAGGGTGTTGCTAATGAAAAACTGTTTTTT
v_call: TRBV4-2; j_call: TRBJ1-3; clone_size: once; d_call: TRBD1; cdr3_aa: CASSPDRGPGNTIYF; cdr3_nt: TGTGCCAGCAGCCCTGACAGGGGGCCTGGAAACACCATATATTTT
v_call: TRBV7-3; j_call: TRBJ2-1; clone_size: -; d_call: TRBD2; cdr3_aa: CASSPGTSGIINEQFF; cdr3_nt: TGTGCCAGCAGCCCCGGGACTAGCGGGATCATAAATGAGCAGTTCTTC
v_call: TRBV5-1; j_call: TRBJ2-5; clone_size: -; d_call: TRBD1; cdr3_aa: CASSRQGALEQYF; cdr3_nt: TGCGCCAGCAGTCGACAGGGTGCCCTAGAGCAGTACTTC
v_call: TRBV5-4; j_call: TRBJ2-3; clone_size: -; d_call: TRBD2; cdr3_aa: CASSRSGGYDTQYF; cdr3_nt: TGTGCCAGCAGCCGTAGCGGGGGCTACGATACGCAGTATTTT
v_call: TRBV6-5; j_call: TRBJ2-7; clone_size: -; d_call: -; cdr3_aa: CASSPRGTSYEQYF; cdr3_nt: TGTGCCAGCAGCCCCCGGGGGACCTCCTACGAGCAGTACTTC
v_call: TRBV4-1; j_call: TRBJ1-1; clone_size: few; d_call: -; cdr3_aa: CASSQEPQGITEAFF; cdr3_nt: TGCGCCAGCAGCCAAGAACCCCAGGGGATTACTGAAGCTTTCTTT
v_call: TRBV27; j_call: TRBJ2-7; clone_size: few; d_call: -; cdr3_aa: CASSLVDSYEQYF; cdr3_nt: TGTGCCAGCAGTTTAGTTGACAGCTACGAGCAGTACTTC
v_call: TRBV7-9; j_call: TRBJ2-7; clone_size: -; d_call: -; cdr3_aa: CASSLAGGSREQYF; cdr3_nt: TGTGCCAGCAGCTTAGCGGGAGGCTCGCGGGAGCAGTACTTC
v_call: TRBV18; j_call: TRBJ2-1; clone_size: -; d_call: TRBD2; cdr3_aa: CASSVASGDSYNEQFF; cdr3_nt: TGTGCCAGCTCAGTGGCTAGCGGGGATTCTTACAATGAGCAGTTCTTC
v_call: TRBV9; j_call: TRBJ2-3; clone_size: -; d_call: TRBD1; cdr3_aa: CASSPLQGPTTDHTQYF; cdr3_nt: TGTGCCAGCAGCCCATTACAGGGGCCAACGACAGATCATACGCAGTATTTT
v_call: TRBV4-1; j_call: TRBJ2-7; clone_size: -; d_call: TRBD1; cdr3_aa: CASRLQLSGTGEQYF; cdr3_nt: TGCGCCAGCAGACTCCAGCTCTCCGGGACAGGGGAACAGTACTTC
v_call: TRBV10-3; j_call: TRBJ2-7; clone_size: -; d_call: -; cdr3_aa: CAISEEYRAGEQYF; cdr3_nt: TGTGCCATCAGTGAGGAGTACAGGGCGGGCGAGCAGTACTTC
v_call: TRBV7-9; j_call: TRBJ1-2; clone_size: -; d_call: -; cdr3_aa: CASSLGLGYTF; cdr3_nt: TGTGCCAGCAGCTTAGGACTGGGCTACACCTTC
v_call: TRBV5-1; j_call: TRBJ2-7; clone_size: -; d_call: -; cdr3_aa: CASSLIQGIKREQYF; cdr3_nt: TGCGCCAGCAGCTTGATCCAGGGGATAAAAAGGGAGCAGTACTTC
v_call: TRBV7-9; j_call: TRBJ2-7; clone_size: -; d_call: -; cdr3_aa: CASSPRVQNYEQYF; cdr3_nt: TGTGCCAGCAGCCCCCGGGTCCAGAACTACGAGCAGTACTTC
v_call: TRBV4-3; j_call: TRBJ2-1; clone_size: -; d_call: -; cdr3_aa: CASSHGLYNEQFF; cdr3_nt: TGCGCCAGCAGCCATGGACTGTACAATGAGCAGTTCTTC
v_call: TRBV20-1; j_call: TRBJ2-1; clone_size: -; d_call: -; cdr3_aa: CSALNNEQFF; cdr3_nt: TGCAGTGCACTTAACAATGAGCAGTTCTTC
v_call: TRBV5-4; j_call: TRBJ2-5; clone_size: -; d_call: -; cdr3_aa: CASSYYSGEEQYF; cdr3_nt: TGTGCCAGCAGCTACTATTCAGGGGAAGAGCAGTACTTC
v_call: TRBV11-2; j_call: TRBJ2-1; clone_size: -; d_call: -; cdr3_aa: CASSSLVNEQFF; cdr3_nt: TGTGCCAGCAGCTCTTTAGTCAATGAGCAGTTCTTC
v_call: TRBV9; j_call: TRBJ2-1; clone_size: -; d_call: -; cdr3_aa: CASSVVGGLVYNEQFF; cdr3_nt: TGTGCCAGCAGCGTAGTGGGGGGATTGGTATACAATGAGCAGTTCTTC
v_call: TRBV19; j_call: TRBJ2-5; clone_size: -; d_call: -; cdr3_aa: CASSINGFQETQYF; cdr3_nt: TGTGCCAGTAGTATCAACGGGTTCCAAGAGACCCAGTACTTC
v_call: TRBV21-1; j_call: TRBJ2-1; clone_size: -; d_call: -; cdr3_aa: CASSKDGWGGNEQFF; cdr3_nt: TGTGCCAGCAGCAAAGATGGTTGGGGAGGGAATGAGCAGTTCTTC
v_call: TRBV7-9; j_call: TRBJ1-5; clone_size: -; d_call: TRBD1; cdr3_aa: CASSPGTGHNQPQHF; cdr3_nt: TGTGCCAGCAGCCCCGGGACAGGTCACAATCAGCCCCAGCATTTT
v_call: TRBV19; j_call: TRBJ2-1; clone_size: many; d_call: TRBD2; cdr3_aa: CASSTTSGSFNEQFF; cdr3_nt: TGTGCCAGTAGTACGACTAGCGGGAGTTTTAATGAGCAGTTCTTC
v_call: TRBV30; j_call: TRBJ1-5; clone_size: -; d_call: -; cdr3_aa: CAWEGGNNQPQHF; cdr3_nt: TGTGCCTGGGAGGGAGGGAACAATCAGCCCCAGCATTTT
v_call: TRBV6-1; j_call: TRBJ2-7; clone_size: -; d_call: TRBD2; cdr3_aa: CASSETSGRAYEQYF; cdr3_nt: TGTGCCAGCAGTGAGACTAGCGGGAGGGCCTACGAGCAGTACTTC
v_call: TRBV25-1; j_call: TRBJ1-4; clone_size: once; d_call: TRBD1; cdr3_aa: CASSQTGVGTNEKLFF; cdr3_nt: TGTGCCAGCAGTCAGACAGGGGTGGGAACTAATGAAAAACTGTTTTTT
v_call: TRBV14; j_call: TRBJ2-7; clone_size: -; d_call: TRBD2; cdr3_aa: CASSPRLAGDYEQYF; cdr3_nt: TGTGCCAGCAGCCCACGACTAGCGGGGGACTACGAGCAGTACTTC
v_call: TRBV27; j_call: TRBJ1-5; clone_size: few; d_call: TRBD1; cdr3_aa: CASREDRYSNQPQHF; cdr3_nt: TGTGCCAGCAGAGAGGACAGGTATAGCAATCAGCCCCAGCATTTT
v_call: TRBV27; j_call: TRBJ2-7; clone_size: -; d_call: TRBD2; cdr3_aa: CASSPGLAGPSEQYF; cdr3_nt: TGTGCCAGCAGTCCCGGACTAGCGGGACCCTCCGAGCAGTACTTC
v_call: TRBV18; j_call: TRBJ1-1; clone_size: -; d_call: -; cdr3_aa: CASSPRAGEGVMNTEAFF; cdr3_nt: TGTGCCAGCTCGCCTAGAGCAGGGGAGGGGGTTATGAACACTGAAGCTTTCTTT
v_call: TRBV7-2; j_call: TRBJ2-5; clone_size: -; d_call: -; cdr3_aa: CASSYTGGGETQYF; cdr3_nt: TGTGCCAGCAGCTACACAGGGGGGGGAGAGACCCAGTACTTC
v_call: TRBV7-9; j_call: TRBJ1-1; clone_size: once; d_call: -; cdr3_aa: CASSRTGGNTEAFF; cdr3_nt: TGTGCCAGCAGCAGGACGGGGGGAAACACTGAAGCTTTCTTT
v_call: TRBV13; j_call: TRBJ2-1; clone_size: -; d_call: TRBD1; cdr3_aa: CASSQGAAYNEQFF; cdr3_nt: TGTGCCAGCAGCCAGGGGGCAGCCTACAATGAGCAGTTCTTC
v_call: TRBV7-3; j_call: TRBJ2-5; clone_size: -; d_call: -; cdr3_aa: CASSLSGQETQYF; cdr3_nt: TGTGCCAGCAGCTTATCCGGGCAAGAGACCCAGTACTTC
v_call: TRBV28; j_call: TRBJ1-1; clone_size: -; d_call: -; cdr3_aa: CASRDARGVDTEAFF; cdr3_nt: TGTGCCAGCAGAGACGCTCGGGGGGTGGACACTGAAGCTTTCTTT
v_call: TRBV5-3; j_call: TRBJ2-5; clone_size: -; d_call: -; cdr3_aa: CARSFLAGLLQETQYF; cdr3_nt: TGTGCCAGAAGCTTTCTTGCCGGACTTTTACAAGAGACCCAGTACTTC